This T cell receptor (beta chain) was recorded in a study of CD8+CD57+ T cells in acquired aplastic anemia. About the study: On average, sorted CD4+ and CD8+ cells gave 2.5 to 4 ug of DNA. Whole-study results and caveats: Researchers report that fewer than 30 CD8+ CDR3 sequences appeared in both patients and controls. CD8+ Simpson's diversity showed no significant patient-control difference.

CDR3 and TCR beta VDJ profiling relied on a genomic DNA template. MiXCR, applied by TCRdb to the reads, yields one record per CDR3 protein. The table shows under 200,000 distinct CDR3 sequences, with about 50% occurring only once. CD8+CD57+ cell expansion had been shown by flow cytometry in patients chosen for sequencing. No therapy had been given to the patients at the time of blood sampling. CDR3 length: 15 amino acids. The germline V gene encodes CDR1 SGHTA and CDR2 FQGNSA. J gave up 4 bases and V 4 bases, and 6 bases lay outside the gene matches. As for this clonotype: The target antigen is unknown.

The receptor comes from a human donor with aplastic anemia. Sequenced input: sorted CD4+, CD8+, or CD8+CD57+ T cells (not recorded which) from PBMCs. J is TRBJ2-5 and V is TRBV7-2; TRBD2 aligns across 10 bases. The CDR3 region has the DNA TGTGCCAGCAGCTCAGAGCGGGGGGGCCGAGAGACCCAGTACTTC. Residues: CASSSERGGRETQYF.